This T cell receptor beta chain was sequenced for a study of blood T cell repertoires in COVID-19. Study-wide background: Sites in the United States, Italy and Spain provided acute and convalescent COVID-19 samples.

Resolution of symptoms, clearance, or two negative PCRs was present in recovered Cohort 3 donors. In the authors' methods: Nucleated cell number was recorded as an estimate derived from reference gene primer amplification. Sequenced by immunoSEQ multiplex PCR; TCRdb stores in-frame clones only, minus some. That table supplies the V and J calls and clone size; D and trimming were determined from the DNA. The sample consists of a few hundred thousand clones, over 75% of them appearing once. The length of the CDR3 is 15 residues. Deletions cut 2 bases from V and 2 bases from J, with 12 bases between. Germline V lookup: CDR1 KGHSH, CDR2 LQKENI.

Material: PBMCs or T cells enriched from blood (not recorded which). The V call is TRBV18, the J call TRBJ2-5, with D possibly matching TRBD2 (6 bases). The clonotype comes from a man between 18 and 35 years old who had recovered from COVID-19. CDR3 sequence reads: CASSPSSGQQETQYF. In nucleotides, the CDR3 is TGTGCCAGCTCACCATCCAGCGGGCAACAAGAGACCCAGTACTTC.